Below are 19 T cell receptor beta chains sequenced from a single sample in a study of CD8+ T cells in alopecia areata. Treatment meaning: oral pan-JAK inhibitor, 5-10 mg twice daily. cDNA serving as the sequencing template came from extracted, reverse transcribed RNA. The protocol was immunoSEQ multiplex PCR, while the TCRdb copy is restricted to in-frame clones and leaves out a portion. Of 200,000 to 250,000 clones in the sample, roughly three fifths are singletons; the top ten hold 0.95% to 1.5%. Sequenced here: CD4+ T cells sorted from blood, sampled between weeks 43 and 45, from a patient treated with tofacitinib. The receptors originated from a human donor with alopecia areata.

The V gene is TRBV4-2, the J gene TRBJ1-2; 10 nucleotides agree with TRBD1. V was pared by 1 base and J by 8 bases, with 4 bases of the junction left unmatched. The CDR3 extends over 14 amino acids. The germline CDR1 and CDR2 sequences are LGHNA and YNFKEQ. CDR3 DNA sequence: TGTGCCAGCAGCCAAGGTGGGACAGGGGACGGCTACACCTTC. Its translation: CASSQGGTGDGYTF.

A single count supports this clone. V usage is TRBV29-1 and J usage is TRBJ1-1; D call uncertain. Germline V gene data show CDR1 as SQVTM and CDR2 as ANQGSEA. This CDR3 contains 14 residues. The V gene lost 1 base and the J gene lost 3 bases, with 12 bases spanning the gap. The CDR3 loop is CSVEGLRRDTEAFF. In DNA, the CDR3 is TGCAGCGTTGAAGGATTAAGGAGGGACACTGAAGCTTTCTTT.

This sequence joins TRBV9 and TRBJ2-3; 12 bases are shared with TRBD2. CDR3 size: 16 residues. Germline V gene lookup returns CDR1 SGDLS and CDR2 YYNGEE. With V trimmed by 4 bases and J by 5 bases, 8 bases remained unmatched. In DNA, the CDR3 is TGTGCCAGCAGCCTAAGACTAGCGGGGGCCGGAGATACGCAGTATTTT. It is translated as CASSLRLAGAGDTQYF.

This clone was seen a few times. The gene calls are TRBV7-6 and TRBJ1-5; the D is unclear. CDR1 SGHVS and CDR2 FNYEAQ come from the germline V gene. Trimming left V 3 bases short and J 0 bases short, with 3 bases between. This CDR3 has 13 residues. CDR3 nucleotides: TGTGCCAGCAGCTTTAATAGCAATCAGCCCCAGCATTTT. It codes for CASSFNSNQPQHF.

The rearrangement links TRBV19 to TRBJ2-2; either TRBD1 or TRBD2 may fit D (5 bases each). This CDR3 contains 15 residues. V was cut by 2 bases and J by 2 bases, with 9 bases left in between. Germline V lookup: CDR1 LNHDA, CDR2 SQIVND (reference sequence). As DNA, the CDR3 is TGTGCCAGTAGTATATCGGGGCCCAACACCGGGGAGCTGTTTTTT. Amino acids: CASSISGPNTGELFF.

This clone appeared once. The V call is TRBV5-1, the J call TRBJ1-2; D is possibly TRBD1 (5 bases). CDR1 and CDR2 from the germline V gene are SGHRS and YFSETQ. This CDR3 region has 13 residues. Trimming pared 3 bases from V and 2 bases from J, leaving 8 bases between. This CDR3 is CASSWDANYGYTF. The CDR3 nucleotides read TGCGCCAGCAGCTGGGACGCCAACTATGGCTACACCTTC.

CDR3 DNA sequence: TGTGCCAGTAACCAGGGACAGGGTAATTCACCCCTCCACTTT. This sequence encodes CASNQGQGNSPLHF. This chain uses TRBV19 with TRBJ1-6; TRBD1 agrees at 9 bases. V was clipped by 7 bases and J by 6 bases; unmatched bases: 4. The CDR3 consists of 14 residues. Germline assignment: CDR1 LNHDA and CDR2 SQIVND (reference sequence). The full variable domain, rest sourced from reference TRBV19 and TRBJ1-6, is DGGITQSPKYLFRKEGQNVTLSCEQNLNHDAMYWYRQDPGQGLRLIYYSQIVNDFQKGDIAEGYSVSREKKESFPLTVTSAQKNPTAFYLCASNQGQGNSPLHFGNGTRLTVT.

This chain links TRBV7-9 with TRBJ2-6, with D unclear. The CDR3 spans 19 residues. Germline V CDR1 and CDR2: SEHNR, FQNEAQ (reference sequence). V lost 5 bases and J 1 base, leaving 21 bases between the germline ends. CDR3 in amino acids: CASSPPSAGVLSGANVLTF. The CDR3, as DNA: TGTGCCAGCAGCCCTCCCTCTGCTGGCGTTCTTTCTGGGGCCAACGTCCTGACTTTC.

Regarding this clone: Other DNA sequences within the sample encode an identical CDR3. The chain couples TRBV29-1 to TRBJ2-5, with 7 bases fitting TRBD1. With V trimmed by 5 bases and J by 0 bases, 3 bases remained unmatched. CDR3 size: 13 residues. Germline CDR1 reads SQVTM; CDR2 reads ANQGSEA. CDR3 nucleotides: TGCAGCGTTAAGGGACAGTACCAAGAGACCCAGTACTTC. This encodes CSVKGQYQETQYF.

The sample holds a few counts of this clone. The chain is built from TRBV2 and TRBJ1-4, with a tentative D call TRBD1 (6 bases). V lost 0 bases to trimming and J lost 7 bases, with 12 bases between them. This CDR3 is 15 amino acids long. From germline, CDR1 is SNHLY and CDR2 FYNNEI. CDR3 in amino acids: CASSEAEGGGEKLFF. Here the CDR3 DNA reads TGTGCCAGCAGTGAAGCCGAAGGGGGGGGTGAAAAACTGTTTTTT. The full variable domain, rest sourced from reference TRBV2 and TRBJ1-4, is EPEVTQTPSHQVTQMGQEVILRCVPISNHLYFYWYRQILGQKVEFLVSFYNNEISEKSEIFDDQFSVERPDGSNFTLKIRSTKLEDSAMYFCASSEAEGGGEKLFFGSGTQLSVL.

V usage is TRBV4-3 and J usage is TRBJ1-2; 7 nucleotides agree with TRBD1. Per germline, CDR1 LGHNA and CDR2 YSLEER. V shed 0 bases, J shed 3 bases, and the junction held 7 bases outside the gene matches. The CDR3 contains 16 residues. The CDR3 here is CASSQEAGGGDYGYTF. The CDR3 DNA sequence: TGCGCCAGCAGCCAAGAAGCCGGAGGGGGCGACTATGGCTACACCTTC.

This rearrangement joins TRBV29-1 to TRBJ2-3; 10 bases agree with TRBD2. Looked up from germline, CDR1 is SQVTM and CDR2 is ANQGSEA. The V gene end was trimmed by 5 bases and the J gene end by 5 bases; junction bases not matched to a gene: 13. This CDR3 has 16 residues. Here the CDR3 DNA reads TGCAGCGTTACCCGGCGTGCTAGCGGGGGCGGAGATACGCAGTATTTT. This sequence encodes CSVTRRASGGGDTQYF.

This chain connects TRBV19 to TRBJ2-1; D ambiguous. CDR1 LNHDA and CDR2 SQIVND come from the germline V gene (reference sequence). The V and J ends lost 10 bases and 5 bases respectively, with 18 bases between them. This CDR3 has 14 amino acids. The CDR3 nucleotides are TGTGCCACTCGGGCCCTCACGACCAACAATGAGCAGTTCTTC. Its protein is CATRALTTNNEQFF.

The chain uses TRBV30 and TRBJ2-2, with 8 bases identical to TRBD2. The CDR3 extends over 15 amino acids. With V trimmed by 3 bases and J by 0 bases, 3 bases remained unmatched. Germline V lookup: CDR1 GTSNPN, CDR2 SVGIG (reference sequence). CDR3 residues: CAWSRGLANTGELFF. The CDR3 DNA follows: TGTGCCTGGAGCAGGGGACTAGCGAACACCGGGGAGCTGTTTTTT.

The V gene is TRBV18, the J gene TRBJ2-5, with D possibly matching TRBD2 (6 bases). The CDR3 is made up of 16 amino acids. The germline V gene has CDR1 KGHSH and CDR2 LQKENI. V was shortened by 6 bases and J by 4 bases, with 21 bases between the two germline ends. CDR3 sequence reads: CASSPGIQAGRETQYF. The CDR3 nucleotides read TGTGCCAGCTCCCCCGGGATACAGGCGGGACGAGAGACCCAGTACTTC.

This clone came up a few times. This sequence joins TRBV9 and TRBJ1-2, with D maybe TRBD1 (5 bases). Germline V lookup: CDR1 SGDLS, CDR2 YYNGEE. The CDR3 sequence is 16 residues long. V dropped 4 bases and J dropped 8 bases, with 24 bases sitting between them. CDR3 nucleotide sequence: TGTGCCAGCAGCCCTACTCAGGGTGCAAGGGGAGGAGGCTACACCTTC. As protein: CASSPTQGARGGGYTF.

A few counts support this clone. The rearrangement links TRBV28 to TRBJ2-3; possibly TRBD2 for D (7 bases). This CDR3 contains 15 residues. The germline V gene encodes CDR1 MDHEN and CDR2 SYDVKM. V was clipped by 10 bases and J by 4 bases, with 21 bases between them. This chain's CDR3 is CATLEGGGRPDTQYF. Here the CDR3 DNA reads TGTGCCACCCTAGAGGGGGGGGGACGCCCAGATACGCAGTATTTT.

This clone occurred a few times. The gene calls are TRBV10-3 and TRBJ1-4; no reliable D call. Germline V gene lookup returns CDR1 ENHRY and CDR2 SYGVKD. With 2 bases removed from V and 8 bases from J, the gap between germline ends came to 9 bases. The CDR3 runs 13 residues. CDR3 coding DNA: TGTGCCATCAGTGAGAGGCGCCAGGAAAAACTGTTTTTT. As protein: CAISERRQEKLFF.

The sample holds a few counts of this clone. The V call is TRBV5-1, the J call TRBJ2-5; the D gene is possibly TRBD1 (6 bases). CDR1 is SGHRS, CDR2 YFSETQ, per germline. The CDR3 is 13 amino acids. Deletions cut 7 bases from V and 1 base from J, with 11 bases between. In DNA, the CDR3 is TGCGCCAGCGCAACAGGGTCCCAAGAGACCCAGTACTTC. Its protein product is CASATGSQETQYF.